Here is one T cell receptor (beta chain) with its context. V shed 5 bases, J shed 1 base, and the junction held 12 bases outside the gene matches. CDR1 is DFQATT and CDR2 is SNEGSKA in the germline V gene (reference sequence). The CDR3 is 17 amino acids. Samples had at least 7 million PBMCs isolated from them. Combining a sample-barcoded 5' primer with a J-beta primer mix, a second PCR ran for about 6 to 11 cycles. Each cDNA molecule was tagged by a template-switch adaptor that had 12 random nucleotides. In TCRdb, the 5' RACE reads were re-called with MiXCR into one record per CDR3 protein. Of around 280,000 distinct CDR3 sequences listed, around 27% are singletons. This sample was included in a study of blood T cells in healthy people across ages.

This rearrangement joins TRBV20-1 to TRBJ1-4, with 8 positions matching TRBD1. The specimen was blood. This clonotype was sampled from a woman aged 70-85 years in good health. Here the CDR3 DNA reads TGCAGTGCTTTTGACAGGGGAGGTTTGGGAACTAATGAAAAACTGTTTTTT. Protein: CSAFDRGGLGTNEKLFF.